This is a list of T cell receptor beta chains from one sample in a study of blood T cell repertoires in COVID-19. Assay: immunoSEQ multiplex PCR; the TCRdb copy retains only in-frame clones and omits some. In the table there are around 140,000 clones, roughly 86% of which are singletons. The material sequenced was peripheral blood. All receptors come from a woman aged 70-85 years with COVID-19, enrolled during active disease. Each CDR3 is given without its conserved first and last residue.

length: 10
V: TRBV19
J: TRBJ1-2
CDR3: ASSGQSYGYT

length: 14
V: TRBV4-2
J: TRBJ2-3
CDR3: ASSLPTSGGADTQY

length: 13
V: TRBV7-6
J: TRBJ2-1
CDR3: ASSFGEGWRDEQF

length: 16
V: TRBV5-4
J: TRBJ2-1
CDR3: ASSAGTGGLSSYNEQF

length: 16
V: TRBV3-1/TRBV3-2
J: TRBJ2-1
CDR3: ASSRLAGGRKGYNEQF

length: 10
V: TRBV6-5
J: TRBJ2-7
CDR3: ASRINRGEQY

length: 13
V: TRBV2
J: TRBJ1-4
CDR3: ASTVTGTANEKLF

length: 13
V: TRBV6-5
J: TRBJ2-2
CDR3: ASSNRGANTGELF

length: 11
V: TRBV12-3/TRBV12-4
J: TRBJ1-1
CDR3: ASKGWVNTEAF

length: 14
V: TRBV28
J: TRBJ2-2
CDR3: ASSFVAGEYGGELF

length: 10
V: TRBV10-3
J: TRBJ2-3
CDR3: AISGTADTQY

length: 12
V: TRBV3-1/TRBV3-2
J: TRBJ2-2
CDR3: ASSQADRTGELF

length: 10
V: TRBV29-1
J: TRBJ2-7
CDR3: SVWDRVGEQY

length: 12
V: TRBV7-9
J: TRBJ2-5
CDR3: ASSANGGLETQY

length: 13
V: TRBV2
J: TRBJ1-4
CDR3: ASSTRTGGNEKLF

length: 13
V: TRBV28
J: TRBJ2-4
CDR3: ASSDRKLAKNIQY

length: 13
V: TRBV2
J: TRBJ2-5
CDR3: ASSAGLAGWETQY

length: 13
V: TRBV5-4
J: TRBJ1-3
CDR3: ASSGPTGFGNTIY

length: 16
V: TRBV10-3
J: TRBJ2-5
CDR3: AISAAQRGGRPQETQY

length: 15
V: TRBV4-1
J: TRBJ2-6
CDR3: ASSQSRGLSGANVLT

length: 11
V: TRBV5-4
J: TRBJ1-2
CDR3: ASSRTGDYGYT

length: 12
V: TRBV19
J: TRBJ2-2
CDR3: ASSIRGNTGELF

length: 12
V: TRBV28
J: TRBJ1-6
CDR3: ASSSDRANSPLH

length: 12
V: TRBV11-2
J: TRBJ1-4
CDR3: ASSPGTGGGKLF

length: 14
V: TRBV5-4
J: TRBJ1-2
CDR3: ASSMGQGAMNYGYT

length: 15
V: TRBV2
J: TRBJ2-1
CDR3: ASSRTSGAYSYNEQF

length: 13
V: TRBV7-9
J: TRBJ2-1
CDR3: ASSLAVGAGGRQF

length: 13
V: TRBV28
J: TRBJ2-1
CDR3: ATRPSGGSYNEQF

length: 11
V: TRBV2
J: TRBJ2-7
CDR3: AGLLGDAYEQY

length: 15
V: TRBV28
J: TRBJ2-1
CDR3: ASSLFTLGDRYNEQF

length: 12
V: TRBV9
J: TRBJ2-1
CDR3: ASSPRTPSGEQF

length: 13
V: TRBV5-4
J: TRBJ2-1
CDR3: ASSNPGRSYNEQF

length: 12
V: TRBV19
J: TRBJ1-2
CDR3: ASSHRDRDYGYT

length: 17
V: TRBV3-1/TRBV3-2
J: TRBJ2-6
CDR3: ASSRSPGQVLSGANVLT

length: 11
V: TRBV3-1/TRBV3-2
J: TRBJ2-7
CDR3: ASSRLLGGEQY

length: 14
V: TRBV5-1
J: TRBJ2-3
CDR3: ASSLGLAGVGDTQY

length: 14
V: TRBV24-1
J: TRBJ2-1
CDR3: ATSSFRVRSSNEQF